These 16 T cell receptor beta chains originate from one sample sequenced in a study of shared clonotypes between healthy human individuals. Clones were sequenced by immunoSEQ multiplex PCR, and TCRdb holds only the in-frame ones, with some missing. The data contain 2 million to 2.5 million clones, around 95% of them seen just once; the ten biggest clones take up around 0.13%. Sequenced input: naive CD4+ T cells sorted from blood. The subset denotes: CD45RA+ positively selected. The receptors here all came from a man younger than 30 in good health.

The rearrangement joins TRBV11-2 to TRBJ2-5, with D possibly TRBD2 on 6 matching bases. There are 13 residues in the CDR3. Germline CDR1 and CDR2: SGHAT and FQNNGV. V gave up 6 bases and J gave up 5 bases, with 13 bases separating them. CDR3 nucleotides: TGTGCCAGCAGTCCCGGGAGCGTTGAGACCCAGTACTTC. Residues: CASSPGSVETQYF.

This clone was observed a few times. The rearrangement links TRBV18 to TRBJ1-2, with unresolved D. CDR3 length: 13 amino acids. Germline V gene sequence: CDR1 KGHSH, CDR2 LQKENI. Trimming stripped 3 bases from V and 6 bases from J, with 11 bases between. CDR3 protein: CASSPRQSDGYTF. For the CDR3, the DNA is TGTGCCAGCTCACCCCGACAAAGTGATGGCTACACCTTC.

The CDR3 sequence: CASRGFVTGVAEQYF. The CDR3 DNA is TGTGCCAGCCGGGGGTTCGTGACAGGGGTAGCCGAGCAGTACTTC. The rearrangement uses TRBV6-6 and TRBJ2-7; TRBD1 matches at 8 bases. The CDR3 contains 15 residues. With 8 bases clipped from V and 6 bases from J, the junction kept 15 bases outside the gene matches. The germline V gene has CDR1 MNHNY and CDR2 SVGAGI (reference sequence).

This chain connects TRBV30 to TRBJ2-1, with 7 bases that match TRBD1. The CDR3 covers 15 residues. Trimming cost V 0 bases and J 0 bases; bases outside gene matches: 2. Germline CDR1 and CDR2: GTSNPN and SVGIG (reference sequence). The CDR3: CAWSVTGSSYNEQFF. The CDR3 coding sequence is TGTGCCTGGAGTGTGACAGGGAGCTCCTACAATGAGCAGTTCTTC.

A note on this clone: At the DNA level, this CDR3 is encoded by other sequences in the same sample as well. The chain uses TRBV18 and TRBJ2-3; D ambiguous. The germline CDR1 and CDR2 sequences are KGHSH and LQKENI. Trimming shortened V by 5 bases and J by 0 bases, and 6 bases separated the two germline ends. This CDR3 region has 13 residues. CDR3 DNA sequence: TGTGCCAGCTCATTACCTAGCACAGATACGCAGTATTTT. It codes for CASSLPSTDTQYF.

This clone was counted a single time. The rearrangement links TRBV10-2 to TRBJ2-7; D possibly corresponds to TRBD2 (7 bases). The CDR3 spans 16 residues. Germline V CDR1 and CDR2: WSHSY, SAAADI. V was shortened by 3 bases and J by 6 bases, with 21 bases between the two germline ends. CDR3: CASSDRGGLMFGEQYF. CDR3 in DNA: TGCGCCAGCAGTGATAGGGGGGGGCTGATGTTTGGCGAGCAGTACTTC.

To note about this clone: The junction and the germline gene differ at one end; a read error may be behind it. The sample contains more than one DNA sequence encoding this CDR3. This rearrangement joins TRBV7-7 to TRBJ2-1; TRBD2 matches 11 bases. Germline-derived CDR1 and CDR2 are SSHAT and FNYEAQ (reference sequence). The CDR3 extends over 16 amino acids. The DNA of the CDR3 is TGTGCTAGCAGCTTGGGGACTAGCGGTTCCTACAATGAGCAGTTCTTC. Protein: CASSLGTSGSYNEQFF.

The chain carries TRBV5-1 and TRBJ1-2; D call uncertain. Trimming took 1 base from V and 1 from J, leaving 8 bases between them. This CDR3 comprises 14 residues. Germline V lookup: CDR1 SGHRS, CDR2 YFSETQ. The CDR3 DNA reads TGCGCCAGCAGCTTGACAGTTTTTAACTATGGCTACACCTTC. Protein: CASSLTVFNYGYTF.

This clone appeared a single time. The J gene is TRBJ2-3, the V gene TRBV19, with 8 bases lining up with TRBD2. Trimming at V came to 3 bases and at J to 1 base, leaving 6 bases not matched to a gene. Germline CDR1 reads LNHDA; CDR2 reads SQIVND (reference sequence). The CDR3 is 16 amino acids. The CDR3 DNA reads TGTGCCAGTAGTATCGCGACTAGCGCCGGCACAGATACGCAGTATTTT. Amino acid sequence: CASSIATSAGTDTQYF.

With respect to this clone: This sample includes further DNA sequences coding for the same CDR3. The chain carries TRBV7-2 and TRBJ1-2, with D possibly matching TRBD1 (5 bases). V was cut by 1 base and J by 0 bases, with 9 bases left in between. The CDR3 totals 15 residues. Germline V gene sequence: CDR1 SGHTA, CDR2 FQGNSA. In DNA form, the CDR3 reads TGTGCCAGCAGCTTAGTCACGGGGGCTAACTATGGCTACACCTTC. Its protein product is CASSLVTGANYGYTF.

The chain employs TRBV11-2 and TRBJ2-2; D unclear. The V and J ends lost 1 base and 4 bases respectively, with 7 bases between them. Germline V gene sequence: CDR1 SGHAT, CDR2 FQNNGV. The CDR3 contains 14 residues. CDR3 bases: TGTGCCAGCAGCTTAGGAGTTTTCACCGGGGAGCTGTTTTTT. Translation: CASSLGVFTGELFF.

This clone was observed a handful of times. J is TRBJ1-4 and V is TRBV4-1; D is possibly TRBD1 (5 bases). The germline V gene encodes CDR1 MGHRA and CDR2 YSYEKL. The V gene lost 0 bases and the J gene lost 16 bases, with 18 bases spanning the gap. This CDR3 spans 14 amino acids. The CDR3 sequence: CASSQDGAATNRFF. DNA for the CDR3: TGCGCCAGCAGCCAAGACGGGGCGGCTACCAACAGGTTTTTT.

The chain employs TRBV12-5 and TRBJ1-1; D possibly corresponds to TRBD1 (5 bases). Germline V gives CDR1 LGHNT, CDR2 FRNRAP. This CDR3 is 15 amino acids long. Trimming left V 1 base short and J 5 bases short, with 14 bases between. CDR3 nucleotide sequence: TGTGCTAGTGGTTTGGCCTCGGGGGGGAGGACTGAAGCTTTCTTT. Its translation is CASGLASGGRTEAFF.

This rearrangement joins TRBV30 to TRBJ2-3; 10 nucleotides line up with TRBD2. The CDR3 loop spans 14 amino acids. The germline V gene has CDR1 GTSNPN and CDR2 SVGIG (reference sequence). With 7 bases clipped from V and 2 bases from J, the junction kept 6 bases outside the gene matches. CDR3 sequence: CAFTSGANTDTQYF. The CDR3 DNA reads TGTGCCTTTACTAGCGGGGCAAACACAGATACGCAGTATTTT.

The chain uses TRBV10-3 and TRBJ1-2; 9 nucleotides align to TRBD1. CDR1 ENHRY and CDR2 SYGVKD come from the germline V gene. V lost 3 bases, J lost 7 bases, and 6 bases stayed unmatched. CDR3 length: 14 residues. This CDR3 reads CAISDLQGASGYTF. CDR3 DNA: TGTGCCATCAGTGATCTACAGGGGGCAAGTGGCTACACCTTC.

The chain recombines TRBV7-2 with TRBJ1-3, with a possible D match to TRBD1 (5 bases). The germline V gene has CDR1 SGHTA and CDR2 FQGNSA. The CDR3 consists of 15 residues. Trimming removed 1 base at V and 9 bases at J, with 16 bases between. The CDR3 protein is CASSLGPGDRGTIYF. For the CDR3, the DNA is TGTGCCAGCAGCTTAGGTCCCGGGGACCGGGGCACCATATATTTT. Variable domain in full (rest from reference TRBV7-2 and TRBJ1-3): GAGVSQSPSNKVTEKGKDVELRCDPISGHTALYWYRQSLGQGLEFLIYFQGNSAPDKSGLPSDRFSAERTGGSVSTLTIQRTQQEDSAVYLCASSLGPGDRGTIYFGEGSWLTVV.